Given below is one TCR beta chain in context. The sample comes from a study of PD-L1 blockade in urothelial cancer. V shed 5 bases and J 3 bases; nucleotides not matched to a gene: 6. CDR1 is SNHLY and CDR2 is FYNNEI in the germline V gene. This CDR3 region has 15 residues. Locally advanced or metastatic urothelial carcinoma was present in patients. This table comes from immunoSEQ multiplex PCR, and its TCRdb copy is limited to in-frame clones, with some not included. The sample has 27,000 or so clones, 70% to 90% seen once; the top ten hold 1.5% to 2%. The material sequenced was PBMCs, taken around atezolizumab (anti-PD-L1) treatment. V is TRBV2 and J is TRBJ1-5, with 8 positions matching TRBD1. This receptor was identified in a man aged 50-60 years with urothelial cancer. The CDR3 here is CASSYGTGPNQPQHF. Written as DNA, the CDR3 is TGTGCCAGCAGTTACGGGACAGGTCCCAATCAGCCCCAGCATTTT.